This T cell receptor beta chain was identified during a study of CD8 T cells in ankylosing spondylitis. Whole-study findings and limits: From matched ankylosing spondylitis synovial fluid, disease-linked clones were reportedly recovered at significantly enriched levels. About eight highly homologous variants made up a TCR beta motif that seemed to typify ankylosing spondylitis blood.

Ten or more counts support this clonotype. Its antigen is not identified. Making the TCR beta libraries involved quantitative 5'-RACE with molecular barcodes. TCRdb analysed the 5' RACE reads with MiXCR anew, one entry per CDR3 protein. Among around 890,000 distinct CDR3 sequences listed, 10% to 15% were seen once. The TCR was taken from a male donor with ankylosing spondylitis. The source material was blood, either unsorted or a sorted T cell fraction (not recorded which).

The CDR3 spells CSARLGRGNEQFF. CDR3 DNA sequence: TGCAGTGCTAGGCTCGGGAGAGGGAATGAGCAGTTCTTC. This chain links TRBV20-1 with TRBJ2-1, with TRBD2 as a possible D gene (6 bases). This CDR3 region has 13 residues. Germline assignment: CDR1 DFQATT and CDR2 SNEGSKA (reference sequence). Trimming shortened V by 3 bases and J by 7 bases, and 13 bases separated the two germline ends.